The rows below give T cell receptor beta chains drawn from one sample of a study of siplizumab effects on memory and regulatory T cells. Sequenced by immunoSEQ multiplex PCR; TCRdb stores in-frame clones only, minus some. Of 99,000 or so clones detected, over 90% appear once; the ten largest clones hold roughly 1.3%. The sequencing sample was made of non-Treg CD4+ T cells sorted from blood. Every receptor here comes from a human donor in good health. CDR3s include the opening cysteine and the closing phenylalanine or tryptophan. Fields, in order: J gene, V gene, CDR3 protein.

>TRBJ2-1|TRBV14
CASSQVASGNEQFF
>TRBJ2-7|TRBV6-6
CASSYRDRKDEQYF
>TRBJ2-1|TRBV11-1
CASSLRGNYNEQFF
>TRBJ2-2|TRBV11-2
CASSLVITGELFF
>TRBJ2-7|TRBV27
CASSFRAGPGGSSYEQYF
>TRBJ2-3|TRBV7-3
CASSLTRTGFTDTQYF
>TRBJ2-5|TRBV11-3
CASSLGGTRETQYF
>TRBJ2-7|TRBV28
CASCMYRGSYEQYF
>TRBJ2-3|TRBV11-3
CASSKPGGTQYF
>TRBJ2-7|TRBV19
CASNSGSSYEQYF
>TRBJ2-3|TRBV5-1
CASSPSGTSGTDTQYF
>TRBJ2-3|TRBV7-3
CASSYQVTDTQYF
>TRBJ2-1|TRBV28
CASSSQTSARSYNEQFF
>TRBJ1-3|TRBV30
CAWSRSSGNTIYF
>TRBJ2-2|TRBV20-1
CSVEISGELFF
>TRBJ1-5|TRBV7-8
CASSLVGGLGQPQHF
>TRBJ1-4|TRBV4-1
CASSQDGTGDEKLFF
>TRBJ2-5|TRBV10-3
CAISEGETQYF
>TRBJ2-1|TRBV9
CASSSWAQGNEQFF
>TRBJ1-1|TRBV7-2
CASSLDNRRKAFF
>TRBJ1-6|TRBV27
CASGRGRPDSPLHF
>TRBJ1-5|TRBV15
CATSMRAQPQHF
>TRBJ1-3|TRBV30
CAWSVGSSGNTIYF
>TRBJ1-1|TRBV4-1
CASSQGVNIQIPEAFF
>TRBJ2-7|TRBV27
CASSFSPGGYERQYF
>TRBJ2-3|TRBV19
CASSIGLAGGVSTDTQYF
>TRBJ2-1|TRBV2
CASRKLAGVKDEQFF
>TRBJ1-1|TRBV7-9
CASSQGRRNTEAFF
>TRBJ2-7|TRBV28
CASFKVHPYEQYF
>TRBJ2-7|TRBV28
CASRPNQGLSNPYEQYF
>TRBJ1-4|TRBV29-1
CSVAKDRGEKLFF
>TRBJ2-5|TRBV19
CASSIGGSQETQYF
>TRBJ2-1|TRBV29-1
CSGAYNEQFF
>TRBJ1-1|TRBV13
CASSLDRDRDTEAFF
>TRBJ1-1|TRBV11-2
CASSFRGGEAFF
>TRBJ2-7|TRBV10-3
CAIRSQGEAYEQYF
>TRBJ2-1|TRBV19
CASSIANGRNEQFF
>TRBJ2-4|TRBV18
CASSSTPGTFKNIQYF
>TRBJ2-1|TRBV10-1
CASSESGAEGRGQFF
>TRBJ2-1|TRBV7-3
CASSPGLGGRNEQFF
>TRBJ1-4|TRBV6-1
CASSARDRGGKLFF
>TRBJ1-1|TRBV6-1
CASSTPGIAYTEAFF
>TRBJ1-2|TRBV6-6
CASSNPSYGYTF
>TRBJ2-3|TRBV30
CAWSAWTSGSIPDTQYF
>TRBJ2-1|TRBV19
CASSKGQVTLSSYNEQFF
>TRBJ2-4|TRBV28
CASAWTGSAVAKNIQYF
>TRBJ2-7|TRBV28
CASSLHGTPREQYF
>TRBJ1-6|TRBV5-4
CASSPPGAANNSPLHF
>TRBJ2-5|TRBV5-1
CASSLDDRTQETQYF
>TRBJ1-2|TRBV7-2
CASSLVLGRGGTIYGYTF
>TRBJ1-3|TRBV10-3
CAIEGTGGNTIYF
>TRBJ1-2|TRBV29-1
CSVEWAGIGGYTF
>TRBJ1-1|TRBV28
CASSPSPHTEAFF
>TRBJ1-2|TRBV5-6
CASSLEGAGRPNYGYTF
>TRBJ1-5|TRBV21-1
CATKNPEGQKNQPQHF
>TRBJ2-2|TRBV9
CASSVVAEIPTGELFF
>TRBJ2-3|TRBV19
CASSPQSTSTDTQYF
>TRBJ2-3|TRBV5-4
CASSSRNTDTQYF
>TRBJ1-2|TRBV19
CASSIDEVPYGYTF